Shown below are 16 T cell receptor beta chains from a single sample sequenced in a study of blood T cells in healthy people across ages. With a J-beta primer mix and a sample-barcoded 5' primer, a second PCR ran about 7 to 12 cycles. Each CDR3 protein gets one entry after TCRdb re-called the 5' RACE reads with MiXCR. Counted here are some 800,000 distinct CDR3 sequences, around 45% occurring once; the ten biggest clones make up approximately 19%. Sequencing was performed on blood. These TCRs come from a man aged 55-75 years in good health.

In its sample, this clonotype was seen a few times. The chain has TRBV6-2 or TRBV6-3 and TRBJ1-2; D might be TRBD1 (5 bases). In germline, CDR1 is MNHEY, CDR2 SVGEGT. The CDR3 runs 12 residues. Trimming removed 11 bases from V and 2 bases from J, with 12 bases in between. The CDR3 loop reads CAVRDENYGYTF. CDR3 DNA: TGTGCCGTACGGGACGAAAACTATGGCTACACCTTC.

The chain recombines TRBV4-1 with TRBJ1-1; a weak D match, TRBD1 (5 bases). This CDR3 contains 15 residues. V was shortened by 2 bases and J by 4 bases, with 14 bases between the two germline ends. CDR1 and CDR2 (germline): MGHRA, YSYEKL. The chain's CDR3 is CASSQTDRVSTEAFF. CDR3 in DNA: TGCGCCAGCAGCCAAACCGACAGAGTGAGCACTGAAGCTTTCTTT.

J is TRBJ1-6 and V is TRBV6-5, with TRBD1 matching 11 bases. This CDR3 has 16 amino acids. Germline trimming cut 7 bases from V and 8 bases from J; bases unmatched to any gene: 10. CDR1 is MNHEY and CDR2 is SVGAGI in the germline V gene. The CDR3 loop reads CASKKSGQGAHSPLHF. CDR3 coding DNA: TGTGCCAGCAAGAAGTCCGGACAGGGGGCACATTCACCCCTCCACTTT.

The CDR3 protein is CASSVDSRGEQYF. The CDR3 bases are TGTGCCAGCAGTGTTGACAGCAGAGGGGAGCAGTACTTC. This rearrangement joins TRBV12-3 or TRBV12-4 to TRBJ2-5; D may correspond to TRBD1 or TRBD2 (5 bases each). This CDR3 is 13 amino acids long. Between the trimmed V and J ends, which lost 5 bases and 11 bases, there was a span of 18 bases.

The J gene is TRBJ2-1, the V gene TRBV15; D gene unclear. The CDR3 contains 15 residues. Germline CDR1 LNHNV, CDR2 YYDKDF (reference sequence). Deletions cut 5 bases from V and 3 bases from J, with 14 bases between. CDR3 in DNA: TGTGCCACCAGCCCCGGCAGCGTCCTCTACAATGAGCAGTTCTTC. Translating it yields CATSPGSVLYNEQFF.

In this sample, this clonotype turned up many times. The rearrangement links TRBV20-1 to TRBJ1-6; 8 bases agree with TRBD1. Germline CDR1 DFQATT, CDR2 SNEGSKA (reference sequence). Unmatched junction bases numbered 8, after V lost 3 bases and J lost 10 bases. CDR3 length equals 14 residues. CDR3 bases: TGCAGTGCTAGGGAAGACAGGGGATACTCACCCCTCCACTTT. As protein: CSAREDRGYSPLHF.

V and J are TRBV29-1 and TRBJ2-2; D is possibly TRBD1 (6 bases). V shed 6 bases and J shed 8 bases, with 10 bases lying between them. CDR1 is SQVTM and CDR2 is ANQGSEA in the germline V gene. The CDR3 runs to 11 residues. For the CDR3, the DNA is TGCAGCGTCAGGGGTCGGGGGGAGCTGTTTTTT. It translates to CSVRGRGELFF.

For this clonotype: One end of the junction is discordant with germline, which a read error may explain. V is TRBV7-2 and J is TRBJ2-7; D tentatively fits TRBD1 or TRBD2 (6 bases each). Germline-derived CDR1 and CDR2 are SGHTA and FQGNSA. CDR3 length: 15 residues. Here the CDR3 reads CAGSLGWGAAYEQYF. CDR3 DNA sequence: TGTGCCGGCAGCCTAGGGTGGGGGGCCGCCTACGAGCAGTACTTC.

This clonotype was found a few times. The rearrangement joins TRBV7-2 to TRBJ2-1; D may match TRBD1 or TRBD2 (5 bases each). Germline CDR1 reads SGHTA; CDR2 reads FQGNSA. CDR3 length: 17 residues. V shed 1 base and J shed 0 bases, with 13 bases lying between them. This chain's CDR3 is CASSLVGGKSSYNEQFF. The CDR3 DNA follows: TGTGCCAGCAGCTTAGTTGGGGGTAAGAGCTCCTACAATGAGCAGTTCTTC.

The chain is built from TRBV27 and TRBJ1-5; 10 nucleotides match TRBD1. The CDR3 extends over 16 amino acids. The V gene end was trimmed by 6 bases and the J gene end by 3 bases; junction bases not matched to a gene: 8. The germline CDR1 and CDR2 sequences are MNHEY and SMNVEV (reference sequence). For the CDR3, the DNA is TGTGCCAGCAGGAAATACGGGACAGGGGTCAATCAGCCCCAGCATTTT. This translates into CASRKYGTGVNQPQHF.

This clonotype turned up a few times. V is TRBV7-2 and J is TRBJ2-5, with TRBD2 matching over 7 bases. The junction had 12 bases not matched to a gene; V was cut back by 1 base and J by 1 base. Germline V lookup: CDR1 SGHTA, CDR2 FQGNSA. This CDR3 has 18 amino acids. The CDR3 sequence is CASSLGPPSSGFQETQYF. The CDR3 bases are TGTGCCAGCAGCTTAGGGCCCCCGTCTAGCGGATTCCAAGAGACCCAGTACTTC. The full variable domain, with the rest looked up from reference TRBV7-2 and TRBJ2-5, is GAGVSQSPSNKVTEKGKDVELRCDPISGHTALYWYRQSLGQGLEFLIYFQGNSAPDKSGLPSDRFSAERTGGSVSTLTIQRTQQEDSAVYLCASSLGPPSSGFQETQYFGPGTRLLVL.

This sequence joins TRBV4-3 and TRBJ1-3; D unresolved. In germline, CDR1 is LGHNA, CDR2 YSLEER. This CDR3 region has 14 residues. Deletions cut 1 base from V and 0 bases from J, with 4 bases between. CDR3 region: CASSQVDSGNTIYF. For the CDR3, the DNA is TGCGCCAGCAGCCAAGTGGACTCTGGAAACACCATATATTTT.

This clonotype was counted a few times. This chain connects TRBV6-5 to TRBJ1-6; tentative D call: TRBD1 (5 bases). In germline, CDR1 is MNHEY, CDR2 SVGAGI. The CDR3 is 15 residues long. The V and J ends lost 4 bases and 11 bases respectively, with 18 bases between them. CDR3 nucleotides: TGTGCCAGCAGTTCGCGCGGGACCCGTGAGACACCCCTCCACTTT. It specifies CASSSRGTRETPLHF.

This CDR3 reads CASSQGYVSYNEQYF. In DNA form, the CDR3 reads TGTGCCAGCTCACAAGGGTACGTCTCCTACAATGAGCAGTACTTC. The chain joins TRBV18 to TRBJ2-5; D is ambiguous. The CDR3 totals 15 residues. V was trimmed by 4 bases and J by 11 bases, leaving 23 bases between them. Germline V lookup: CDR1 KGHSH, CDR2 LQKENI.

The chain links TRBV6-2 or TRBV6-3 to TRBJ2-7; TRBD2 aligns across 10 bases. Per germline, CDR1 MNHEY and CDR2 SVGEGT. The CDR3 sequence is 16 residues long. J gave up 3 bases and V 5 bases, and 10 bases lay outside the gene matches. The CDR3 region has the DNA TGTGCCAGCAGTGACGTCGCTAGCGGGGGTGTCTACGAGCAGTACTTC. Protein product: CASSDVASGGVYEQYF.

V gene TRBV12-3 or TRBV12-4 combines with J gene TRBJ1-4; D not resolved. CDR3 length: 13 amino acids. Trimming took 7 bases from V and 3 from J, leaving 9 bases between them. The CDR3, as DNA: TGTGCCAGCAAGAGGCACCCTAATGAAAAACTGTTTTTT. It yields the protein CASKRHPNEKLFF.